One sample yielded the 20 T cell receptor beta chains listed below, sequenced in a study of Tregs in tolerant kidney transplant recipients. The table came from immunoSEQ multiplex PCR; TCRdb's copy has only in-frame clones and leaves some out. Found here are approximately 99,000 clones, 85% to 90% of them singletons; the top ten hold 0.34%. The source material was CD4+ T cells from blood, sampled before the transplant. These receptors all come from a human donor who received a combined kidney and bone marrow transplant.

The rearrangement uses TRBV19 and TRBJ1-6, with D maybe TRBD1 (6 bases). Germline V CDR1 and CDR2: LNHDA, SQIVND (reference sequence). The CDR3 is 15 amino acids. V shed 1 base and J shed 6 bases, with 10 bases lying between them. CDR3: CASSIGTVGNSPLHF. In DNA, the CDR3 is TGTGCCAGTAGTATAGGGACAGTGGGTAATTCACCCCTCCACTTT.

The V call is TRBV30, the J call TRBJ2-2, with D uncertain. The CDR3 contains 13 residues. Trimming shortened V by 3 bases and J by 0 bases, and 5 bases separated the two germline ends. Germline values: CDR1 GTSNPN, CDR2 SVGIG (reference sequence). CDR3 DNA sequence: TGTGCCTGGAGACTATCGAACACCGGGGAGCTGTTTTTT. Protein sequence: CAWRLSNTGELFF.

V is TRBV5-1 and J is TRBJ2-2; 7 positions agree with TRBD1. Germline V gene sequence: CDR1 SGHRS, CDR2 YFSETQ. The J segment lost 5 bases and the V segment lost 4 bases, leaving 11 bases of the junction unmatched. There are 16 residues in the CDR3. In DNA, the CDR3 is TGCGCCAGCAGCCCCACAGGGGCCTTTGATACCGGGGAGCTGTTTTTT. It is translated as CASSPTGAFDTGELFF.

The chain couples TRBV6-6 to TRBJ1-5, with TRBD1 as a possible D gene (6 bases). CDR1 MNHNY and CDR2 SVGAGI come from the germline V gene (reference sequence). The CDR3 loop spans 15 amino acids. Trimming pared 5 bases from V and 7 bases from J, leaving 18 bases between. In nucleotides, the CDR3 is TGTGCCAGCAGTCACACAGGGTATGGTACCCAGCCCCAGCATTTT. It is translated as CASSHTGYGTQPQHF.

CDR3 residues: CASSETSRSYEQYF. The DNA for the CDR3 is TGCGCCAGCAGTGAGACTTCCCGTTCCTACGAGCAGTACTTC. The rearrangement uses TRBV10-2 and TRBJ2-7; D gene unclear. V was shortened by 2 bases and J by 1 base, with 9 bases between the two germline ends. Germline loops: CDR1 WSHSY, CDR2 SAAADI. The CDR3 consists of 14 residues.

This sequence joins TRBV2 and TRBJ1-1; TRBD1 is a possible D gene (6 bases). The V gene lost 6 bases and the J gene lost 10 bases, with 15 bases spanning the gap. CDR1 and CDR2 from the germline V gene are SNHLY and FYNNEI. The CDR3 runs to 12 residues. The CDR3 DNA sequence: TGTGCCAGCAGGGACCAGATCAGGGGAGCTTTCTTT. This gives the protein CASRDQIRGAFF.

The J gene is TRBJ2-2, the V gene TRBV27; no reliable D call. Trimming pared 5 bases from V and 3 bases from J, leaving 10 bases between. This CDR3 is 14 amino acids long. Per germline, CDR1 MNHEY and CDR2 SMNVEV (reference sequence). CDR3 loop: CASSAYRDTGELFF. CDR3 DNA sequence: TGTGCCAGCAGTGCCTACCGCGACACCGGGGAGCTGTTTTTT.

This clone was seen once. The chain couples TRBV18 to TRBJ2-5; D possibly corresponds to TRBD1 (6 bases). V was trimmed by 2 bases and J by 9 bases, leaving 22 bases between them. The CDR3 sequence is 16 residues long. Germline loops: CDR1 KGHSH, CDR2 LQKENI. Here the CDR3 reads CASSPSGDIPARAQYF. DNA of the CDR3: TGTGCCAGCTCACCATCCGGGGACATCCCGGCCAGGGCCCAGTACTTC.

CDR3 in amino acids: CASSQHRGSYEQYF. In DNA, the CDR3 is TGTGCCAGCAGCCAACATAGAGGGAGCTACGAGCAGTACTTC. The chain is built from TRBV2 and TRBJ2-7; TRBD2 might be the D (5 bases). The CDR3 sequence is 14 residues long. With 6 bases removed from V and 3 bases from J, the gap between germline ends came to 15 bases. Germline CDR1 and CDR2: SNHLY and FYNNEI.

The genes are TRBV18 and TRBJ2-2; TRBD2 matches at 7 bases. The CDR3 runs 16 residues. The V and J ends lost 0 bases and 2 bases, in that order; junction bases with no gene match: 3. Germline V gene sequence: CDR1 KGHSH, CDR2 LQKENI. The DNA for the CDR3 is TGTGCCAGCTCACCACCCCTAGCGGAAAACACCGGGGAGCTGTTTTTT. Encoded protein: CASSPPLAENTGELFF. The entire variable domain, with the rest obtained from reference TRBV18 and TRBJ2-2, is as follows: NAGVMQNPRHLVRRRGQEARLRCSPMKGHSHVYWYRQLPEEGLKFMVYLQKENIIDESGMPKERFSAEFPKEGPSILRIQQVVRGDSAAYFCASSPPLAENTGELFFGEGSRLTVL.

The chain recombines TRBV19 with TRBJ2-5, with D unresolved. The CDR3 consists of 13 residues. Germline V lookup: CDR1 LNHDA, CDR2 SQIVND (reference sequence). Trimming pared 4 bases from V and 2 bases from J, leaving 8 bases between. Here the CDR3 reads CASSRSLQETQYF. The CDR3 DNA follows: TGTGCCAGTAGTAGAAGCTTACAAGAGACCCAGTACTTC.

The chain employs TRBV11-3 and TRBJ1-2, with D possibly TRBD1 on 6 matching bases. V lost 5 bases and J lost 7, with 29 bases in between. The CDR3 has 18 residues. Germline V gene sequence: CDR1 SGHNT, CDR2 YENEEA. The CDR3 is CASSPKNRQEPMIVGYTF. CDR3 nucleotides: TGTGCCAGCAGCCCTAAAAACCGACAGGAGCCCATGATCGTTGGCTACACCTTC.

The chain couples TRBV21-1 to TRBJ2-7; TRBD1 reflects the table's D call only, with no check against the DNA. TRBV21-1 corresponds to a pseudogene. This CDR3 has 14 residues. The DNA for the CDR3 is TGTGCCAGCAGCAAAGGTAACACCTCCTACGAGCAGTACTTC. This codes for CASSKGNTSYEQYF.

The V and J genes are TRBV4-1 and TRBJ2-4; the match to TRBD2 covers 7 bases. V lost 1 base, J lost 1 base, and 4 bases stayed unmatched. Germline CDR1 is MGHRA and CDR2 is YSYEKL. This CDR3 contains 16 residues. CDR3 loop: CASSQGEGLAKNIQYF. For the CDR3, the DNA is TGCGCCAGCAGCCAAGGGGAGGGTCTGGCCAAAAACATTCAGTACTTC.

V gene TRBV5-1 combines with J gene TRBJ1-6; 8 bases match TRBD1. Germline V gene sequence: CDR1 SGHRS, CDR2 YFSETQ. J was trimmed by 7 bases and V by 1 base; bases with no gene match: 10. This CDR3 spans 17 amino acids. CDR3 in DNA: TGCGCCAGCAGCTTGTTCGGCGCGACAGGGGCCAATTCACCCCTCCACTTT. Translating gives CASSLFGATGANSPLHF.

The chain joins TRBV2 to TRBJ2-3, with D perhaps matching TRBD1 (6 bases). There are 12 residues in the CDR3. V lost 5 bases to trimming and J lost 5 bases, with 8 bases between them. Germline CDR1 reads SNHLY; CDR2 reads FYNNEI. CDR3 region: CASSRQVDTQYF. The CDR3 DNA sequence: TGTGCCAGCAGTAGACAGGTAGATACGCAGTATTTT.

The chain has TRBV4-1 and TRBJ1-4; a possible D gene is TRBD1 (5 bases). Deletions cut 0 bases from V and 6 bases from J, with 11 bases between. CDR1 is MGHRA and CDR2 is YSYEKL in the germline V gene. CDR3 length: 15 residues. The CDR3 loop reads CASSQDWGEDEKLFF. For the CDR3, the DNA is TGCGCCAGCAGCCAAGATTGGGGGGAAGATGAAAAACTGTTTTTT.

The chain is built from TRBV6-4 and TRBJ1-1; unclear D gene. Germline V lookup: CDR1 MRHNA, CDR2 SNTAGT. The V gene lost 6 bases and the J gene lost 2 bases, with 10 bases spanning the gap. CDR3 length: 13 residues. CDR3: CASRATANTEAFF. The DNA of the CDR3 is TGTGCCAGCAGAGCGACGGCCAACACTGAAGCTTTCTTT.

V usage is TRBV6-1 and J usage is TRBJ2-6; D gene uncertain. The germline V gene has CDR1 MNHNS and CDR2 SASEGT. CDR3 size: 12 residues. V was clipped by 10 bases and J by 6 bases, with 10 bases between them. The CDR3 nucleotides are TGTGCCAAGCTAAGTTCGGCCAACGTCCTGACTTTC. The encoded protein is CAKLSSANVLTF.

This chain connects TRBV19 to TRBJ2-3; possible D gene TRBD1, 6 bases. There are 14 residues in the CDR3. V dropped 6 bases and J dropped 7 bases, with 17 bases sitting between them. Germline V lookup: CDR1 LNHDA, CDR2 SQIVND (reference sequence). This chain's CDR3 is CASSTRGSANTQYF. CDR3 nucleotides: TGTGCCAGTAGCACGAGGGGGTCGGCAAATACGCAGTATTTT.